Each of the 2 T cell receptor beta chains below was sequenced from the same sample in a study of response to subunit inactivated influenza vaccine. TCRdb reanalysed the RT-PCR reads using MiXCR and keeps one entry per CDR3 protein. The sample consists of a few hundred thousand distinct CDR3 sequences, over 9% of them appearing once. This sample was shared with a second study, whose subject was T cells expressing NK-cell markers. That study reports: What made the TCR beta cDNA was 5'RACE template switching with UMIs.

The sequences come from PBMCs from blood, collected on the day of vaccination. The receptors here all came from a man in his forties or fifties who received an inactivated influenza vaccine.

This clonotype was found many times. The CDR3 loop is CATRQGLYEQYF. For the CDR3, the DNA is TGTGCCACCCGCCAGGGCCTCTACGAGCAGTACTTC. The chain combines TRBV2 with TRBJ2-7, with a possible D match to TRBD1 (5 bases). This CDR3 is 12 amino acids long. Germline CDR1 is SNHLY and CDR2 is FYNNEI. Trimming shortened V by 10 bases and J by 3 bases, and 13 bases separated the two germline ends.

The CDR3 here is CASSLGQDRSGNTIYF. Written as DNA, the CDR3 is TGCGCCAGCAGCTTGGGACAGGACCGCTCTGGAAACACCATATATTTT. The chain recombines TRBV5-1 with TRBJ1-3, with D perhaps TRBD1 (6 bases). V lost 0 bases, J lost 0 bases, and 10 bases lay in between. Germline loops: CDR1 SGHRS, CDR2 YFSETQ. The CDR3 covers 16 residues. The variable domain in full, with the rest retrieved from reference TRBV5-1 and TRBJ1-3, is KAGVTQTPRYLIKTRGQQVTLSCSPISGHRSVSWYQQTPGQGLQFLFEYFSETQRNKGNFPGRFSGRQFSNSRSEMNVSTLELGDSALYLCASSLGQDRSGNTIYFGEGSWLTVV.